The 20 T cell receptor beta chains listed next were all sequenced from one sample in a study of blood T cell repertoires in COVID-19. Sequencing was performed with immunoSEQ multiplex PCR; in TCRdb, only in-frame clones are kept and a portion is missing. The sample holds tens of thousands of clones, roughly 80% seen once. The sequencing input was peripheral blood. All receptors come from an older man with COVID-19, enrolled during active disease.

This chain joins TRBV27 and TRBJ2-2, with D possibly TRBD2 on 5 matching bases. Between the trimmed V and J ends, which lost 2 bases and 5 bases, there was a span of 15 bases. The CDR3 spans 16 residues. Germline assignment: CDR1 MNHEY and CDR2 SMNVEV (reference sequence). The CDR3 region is CASSLLASSITGELFF. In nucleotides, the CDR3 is TGTGCCAGCAGTTTACTAGCATCGAGTATTACCGGGGAGCTGTTTTTT.

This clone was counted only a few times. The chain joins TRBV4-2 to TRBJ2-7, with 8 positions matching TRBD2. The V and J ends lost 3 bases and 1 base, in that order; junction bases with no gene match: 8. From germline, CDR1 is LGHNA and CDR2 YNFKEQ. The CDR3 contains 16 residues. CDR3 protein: CASSQELAGRSYEQYF. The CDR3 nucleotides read TGTGCCAGCAGCCAGGAGCTAGCGGGCCGATCCTACGAGCAGTACTTC.

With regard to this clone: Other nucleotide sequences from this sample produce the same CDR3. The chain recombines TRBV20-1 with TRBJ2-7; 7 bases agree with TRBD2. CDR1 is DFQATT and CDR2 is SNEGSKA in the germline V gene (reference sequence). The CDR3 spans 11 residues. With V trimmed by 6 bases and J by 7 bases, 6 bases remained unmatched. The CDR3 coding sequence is TGCAGTGCAACGGGGGGAGGAGAGCAGTACTTC. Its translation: CSATGGGEQYF.

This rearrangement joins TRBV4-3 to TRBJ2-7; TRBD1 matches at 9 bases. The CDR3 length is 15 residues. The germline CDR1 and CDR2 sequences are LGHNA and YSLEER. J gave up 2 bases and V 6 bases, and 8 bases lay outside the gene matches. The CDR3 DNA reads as TGCGCCAGCAGTCACTCCGGGACAGGGCCCTACGAGCAGTACTTC. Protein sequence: CASSHSGTGPYEQYF.

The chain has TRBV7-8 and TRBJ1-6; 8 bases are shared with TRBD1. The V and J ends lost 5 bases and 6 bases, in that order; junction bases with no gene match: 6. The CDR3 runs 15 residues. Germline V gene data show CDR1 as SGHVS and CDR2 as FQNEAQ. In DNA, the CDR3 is TGTGCCAGCAGCCGGATACAGGGGGTTAATTCACCCCTCCACTTT. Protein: CASSRIQGVNSPLHF. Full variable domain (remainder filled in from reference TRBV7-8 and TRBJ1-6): GAGVSQSPRYKVAKRGQDVALRCDPISGHVSLFWYQQALGQGPEFLTYFQNEAQLDKSGLPSDRFFAERPEGSVSTLKIQRTQQEDSAVYLCASSRIQGVNSPLHFGNGTRLTVT.

The DNA for the CDR3 is TGCGCCAGCAGCCAAGATAACGGTCGGCAGGGGCGTCGAGATACGCAGTATTTT. Translating it yields CASSQDNGRQGRRDTQYF. The genes are TRBV4-1 and TRBJ2-3; perhaps TRBD1 as D (6 bases). Trimming left V 0 bases short and J 5 bases short, with 21 bases between. Germline-derived CDR1 and CDR2 are MGHRA and YSYEKL. The CDR3 totals 18 residues.

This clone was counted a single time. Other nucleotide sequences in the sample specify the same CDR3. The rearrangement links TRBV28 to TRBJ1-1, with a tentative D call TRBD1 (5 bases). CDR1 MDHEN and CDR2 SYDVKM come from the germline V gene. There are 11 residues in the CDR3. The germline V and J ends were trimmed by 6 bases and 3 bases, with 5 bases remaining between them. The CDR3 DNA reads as TGTGCCAGCAGAGGGGACACTGAAGCTTTCTTT. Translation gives CASRGDTEAFF.

CDR3 nucleotide sequence: TGTGCCAGCAGCTACGGACAGGGCCATGAGCAGTTCTTC. Protein product: CASSYGQGHEQFF. V usage is TRBV6-6 and J usage is TRBJ2-1; 8 nucleotides match TRBD1. After removal of 6 bases from V and 8 bases from J, the junction contained 6 bases not matched to a gene. The CDR3 sequence is 13 residues long. CDR1 and CDR2 from the germline V gene are MNHNY and SVGAGI (reference sequence).

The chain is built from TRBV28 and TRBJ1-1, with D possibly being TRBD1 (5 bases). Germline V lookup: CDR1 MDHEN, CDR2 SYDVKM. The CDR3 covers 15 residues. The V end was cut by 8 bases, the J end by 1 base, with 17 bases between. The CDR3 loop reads CASAPGGVKNTEAFF. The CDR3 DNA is TGTGCCAGCGCGCCGGGAGGGGTAAAGAACACTGAAGCTTTCTTT.

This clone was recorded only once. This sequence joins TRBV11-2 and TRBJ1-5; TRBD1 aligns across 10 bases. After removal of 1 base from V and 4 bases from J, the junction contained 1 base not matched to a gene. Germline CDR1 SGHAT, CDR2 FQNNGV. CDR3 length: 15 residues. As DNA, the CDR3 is TGTGCCAGCAGCTTAGGGACAGGGGGTAATCAGCCCCAGCATTTT. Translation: CASSLGTGGNQPQHF.

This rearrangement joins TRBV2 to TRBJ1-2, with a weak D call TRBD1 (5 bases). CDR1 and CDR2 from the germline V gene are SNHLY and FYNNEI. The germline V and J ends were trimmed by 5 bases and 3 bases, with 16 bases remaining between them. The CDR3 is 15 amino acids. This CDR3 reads CASSPGRGGYYGYTF. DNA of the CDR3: TGTGCCAGCAGTCCCGGAAGGGGAGGCTACTATGGCTACACCTTC.

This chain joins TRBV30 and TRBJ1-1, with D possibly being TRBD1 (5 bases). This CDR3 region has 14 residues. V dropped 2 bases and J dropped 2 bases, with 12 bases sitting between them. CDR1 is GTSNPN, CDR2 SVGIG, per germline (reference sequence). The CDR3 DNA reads TGTGCCTGGAGTACCCCAGACAGAAACACTGAAGCTTTCTTT. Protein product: CAWSTPDRNTEAFF.

CDR3 sequence: CASSWTGDTEAFF. The CDR3 nucleotides read TGCGCCAGCAGCTGGACAGGGGACACTGAAGCTTTCTTT. J is TRBJ1-1 and V is TRBV5-1; 9 nucleotides agree with TRBD1. The CDR3 is 13 amino acids. Germline V gene sequence: CDR1 SGHRS, CDR2 YFSETQ. Trimming at V came to 3 bases and at J to 3 bases, leaving 0 bases not matched to a gene.

The CDR3 region has the DNA TGTGCCAGCAGTTTAGGGGCTAGCGGGAGTATGCATGAGCAGTTCTTC. It is translated as CASSLGASGSMHEQFF. The chain joins TRBV28 to TRBJ2-1, with 10 bases lining up with TRBD2. The V gene's germline CDR1 is MDHEN and CDR2 SYDVKM. With V trimmed by 2 bases and J by 8 bases, 9 bases remained unmatched. The CDR3 is 16 residues long.

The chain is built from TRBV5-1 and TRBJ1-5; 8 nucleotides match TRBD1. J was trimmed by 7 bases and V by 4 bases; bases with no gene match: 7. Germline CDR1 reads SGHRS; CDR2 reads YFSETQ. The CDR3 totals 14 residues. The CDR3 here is CASSQSTGAQPQHF. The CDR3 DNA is TGCGCCAGCAGCCAATCGACAGGGGCCCAGCCCCAGCATTTT.

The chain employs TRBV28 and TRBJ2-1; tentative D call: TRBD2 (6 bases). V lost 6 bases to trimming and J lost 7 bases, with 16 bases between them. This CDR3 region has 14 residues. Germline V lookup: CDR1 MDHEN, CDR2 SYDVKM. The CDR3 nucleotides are TGTGCCAGCAGGCCAACGGGAGCGAGGAATGAGCAGTTCTTC. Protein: CASRPTGARNEQFF.

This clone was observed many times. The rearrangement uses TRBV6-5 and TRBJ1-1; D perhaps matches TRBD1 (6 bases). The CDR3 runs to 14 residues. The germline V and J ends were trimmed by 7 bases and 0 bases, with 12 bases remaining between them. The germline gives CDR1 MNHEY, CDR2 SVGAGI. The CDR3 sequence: CASNLQGLNTEAFF. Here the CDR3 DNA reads TGTGCCAGCAATCTCCAGGGGCTGAACACTGAAGCTTTCTTT.

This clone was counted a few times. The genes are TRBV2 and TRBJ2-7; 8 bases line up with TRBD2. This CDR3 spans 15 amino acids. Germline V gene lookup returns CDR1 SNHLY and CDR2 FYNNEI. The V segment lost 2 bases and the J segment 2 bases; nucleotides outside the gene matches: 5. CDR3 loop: CASSERVAGTYEQYF. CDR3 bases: TGTGCCAGCAGTGAAAGAGTAGCGGGGACCTACGAGCAGTACTTC.

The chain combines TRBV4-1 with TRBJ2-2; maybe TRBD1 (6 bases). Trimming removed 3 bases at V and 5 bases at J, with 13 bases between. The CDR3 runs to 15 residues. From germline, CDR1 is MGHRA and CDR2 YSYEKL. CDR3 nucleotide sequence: TGCGCCAGCAGCCATGGCGCAGGGGCTACCGGGGAGCTGTTTTTT. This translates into CASSHGAGATGELFF.

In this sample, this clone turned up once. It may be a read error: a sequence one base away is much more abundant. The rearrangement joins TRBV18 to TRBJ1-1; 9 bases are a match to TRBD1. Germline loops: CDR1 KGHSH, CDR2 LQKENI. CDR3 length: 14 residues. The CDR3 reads CAGSVDRGGTEAFF. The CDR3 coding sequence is TGTGCCGGCTCCGTGGACAGGGGTGGTACTGAAGCTTTCTTT.